This T cell receptor (beta chain) was identified during a study of regulatory T cells in long-lasting Graves disease. There are 16 residues in the CDR3. The germline CDR1 and CDR2 sequences are MNHEY and SMNVEV (reference sequence). V was shortened by 2 bases and J by 2 bases, with 13 bases between the two germline ends. In its sample, this clonotype was seen once. For TCR beta, libraries came from iRepertoire HTBI primers and Arm-PCR of CDR3 regions. A single record per CDR3 protein comes from TCRdb applying MiXCR to the multiplex PCR reads. The table shows about 210,000 distinct CDR3 sequences, with approximately 18% occurring only once. Specified time point: newly diagnosed GD, antithyroid drugs for less than 3 months. Making the TCR library involved RNA that had been extracted from PBMCs. These data also formed part of another study, on T cells in Graves' hyperthyroidism and ophthalmopathy.

The TCR comes from a woman aged 25 to 39 with Graves disease. The material sequenced was peripheral blood mononuclear cells (PBMCs), taken at new diagnosis, from a patient treated with antithyroid drugs. The chain joins TRBV27 to TRBJ1-3, with D maybe TRBD1 (5 bases). CDR3 loop: CASSLTGYYAGNTIYF. In DNA, the CDR3 is TGTGCCAGCAGTTTAACAGGCTATTATGCTGGAAACACCATATATTTT.